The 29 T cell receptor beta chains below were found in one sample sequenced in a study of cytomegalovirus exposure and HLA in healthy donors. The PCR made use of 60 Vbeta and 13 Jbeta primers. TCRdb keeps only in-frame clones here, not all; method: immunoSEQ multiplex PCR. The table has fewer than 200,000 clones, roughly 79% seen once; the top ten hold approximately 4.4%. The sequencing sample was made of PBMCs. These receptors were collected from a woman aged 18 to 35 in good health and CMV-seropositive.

The CDR3 loop reads CATSSRSYEQYF. The DNA for the CDR3 is TGTGCCACCAGCAGTCGTTCCTACGAGCAGTACTTC. This sequence joins TRBV15 and TRBJ2-5, with D hard to call. The J call may be mistaken, given a closer DNA end match to TRBJ2-7. Germline CDR1 reads LNHNV; CDR2 reads YYDKDF (reference sequence). CDR3 length: 12 amino acids.

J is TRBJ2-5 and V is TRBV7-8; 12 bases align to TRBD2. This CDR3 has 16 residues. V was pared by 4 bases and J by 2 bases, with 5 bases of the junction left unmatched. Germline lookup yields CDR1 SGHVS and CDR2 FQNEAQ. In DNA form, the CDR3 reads TGTGCCAGCAGCTATCTAGCGGGGGGGGGACAAGAGACCCAGTACTTC. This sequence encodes CASSYLAGGGQETQYF.

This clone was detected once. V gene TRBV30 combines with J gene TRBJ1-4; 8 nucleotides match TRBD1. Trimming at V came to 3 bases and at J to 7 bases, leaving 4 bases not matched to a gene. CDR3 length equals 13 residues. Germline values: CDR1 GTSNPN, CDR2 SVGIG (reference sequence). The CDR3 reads CAWSQGAGEKLFF. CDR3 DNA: TGTGCCTGGAGCCAGGGGGCAGGTGAAAAACTGTTTTTT.

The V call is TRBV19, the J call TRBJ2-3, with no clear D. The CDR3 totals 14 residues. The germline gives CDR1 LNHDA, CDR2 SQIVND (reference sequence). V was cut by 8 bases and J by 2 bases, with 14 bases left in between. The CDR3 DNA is TGTGCCAGTTCTTCACATAGCAACACAGATACGCAGTATTTT. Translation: CASSSHSNTDTQYF.

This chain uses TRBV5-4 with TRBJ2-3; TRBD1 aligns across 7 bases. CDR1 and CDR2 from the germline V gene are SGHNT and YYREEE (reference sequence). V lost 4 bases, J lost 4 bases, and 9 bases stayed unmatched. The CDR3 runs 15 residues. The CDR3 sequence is CASSPGGAWSDTQYF. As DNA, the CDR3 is TGTGCCAGCAGCCCAGGGGGTGCATGGTCAGATACGCAGTATTTT.

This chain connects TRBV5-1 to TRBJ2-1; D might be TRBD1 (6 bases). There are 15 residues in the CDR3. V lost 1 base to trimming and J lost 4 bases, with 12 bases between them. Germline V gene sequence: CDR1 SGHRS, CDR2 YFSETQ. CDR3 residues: CASSLSGQKYNEQFF. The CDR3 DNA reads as TGCGCCAGCAGCTTGTCTGGACAGAAATACAATGAGCAGTTCTTC.

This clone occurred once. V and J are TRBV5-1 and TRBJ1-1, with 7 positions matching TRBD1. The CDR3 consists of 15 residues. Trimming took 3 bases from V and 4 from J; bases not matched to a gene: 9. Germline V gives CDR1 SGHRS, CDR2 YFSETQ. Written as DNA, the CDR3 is TGCGCCAGCAGCTGGGGGACAGCCTTTAGCACTGAAGCTTTCTTT. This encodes CASSWGTAFSTEAFF.

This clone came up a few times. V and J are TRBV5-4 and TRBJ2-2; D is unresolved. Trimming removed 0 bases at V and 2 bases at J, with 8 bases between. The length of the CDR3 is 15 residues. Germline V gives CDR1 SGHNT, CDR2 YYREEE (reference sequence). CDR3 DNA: TGTGCCAGCAGCTTGGATCCTCGTAACACCGGGGAGCTGTTTTTT. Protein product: CASSLDPRNTGELFF. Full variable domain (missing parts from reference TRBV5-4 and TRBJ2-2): ETGVTQSPTHLIKTRGQQVTLRCSSQSGHNTVSWYQQALGQGPQFIFQYYREEENGRGNFPPRFSGLQFPNYSSELNVNALELDDSALYLCASSLDPRNTGELFFGEGSRLTVL.

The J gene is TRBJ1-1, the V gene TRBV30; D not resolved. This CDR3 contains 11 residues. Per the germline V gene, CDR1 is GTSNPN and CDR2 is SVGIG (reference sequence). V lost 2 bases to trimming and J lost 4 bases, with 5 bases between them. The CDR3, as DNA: TGTGCCTGGAGTTTGAGCACTGAAGCTTTCTTT. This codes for CAWSLSTEAFF.

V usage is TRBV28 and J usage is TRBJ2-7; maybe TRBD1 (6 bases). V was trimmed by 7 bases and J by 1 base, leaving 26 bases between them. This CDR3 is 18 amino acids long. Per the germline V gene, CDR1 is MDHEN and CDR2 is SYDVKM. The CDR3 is CASTRLSRGSGFSYEQYF. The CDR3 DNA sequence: TGTGCCAGCACCAGACTAAGCAGGGGTTCAGGGTTTTCCTACGAGCAGTACTTC.

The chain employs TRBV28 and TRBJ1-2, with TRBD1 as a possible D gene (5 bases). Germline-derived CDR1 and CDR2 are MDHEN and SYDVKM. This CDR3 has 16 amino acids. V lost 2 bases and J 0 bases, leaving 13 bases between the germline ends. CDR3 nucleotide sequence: TGTGCCAGCAGTTTAACTGGACACCAATCTAACTATGGCTACACCTTC. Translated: CASSLTGHQSNYGYTF.

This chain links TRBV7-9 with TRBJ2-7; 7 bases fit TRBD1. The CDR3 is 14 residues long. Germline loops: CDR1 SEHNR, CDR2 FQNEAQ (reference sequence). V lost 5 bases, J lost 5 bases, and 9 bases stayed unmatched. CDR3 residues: CASSRGGLENEQYF. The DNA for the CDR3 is TGTGCCAGCAGCCGAGGGGGCCTAGAGAACGAGCAGTACTTC.

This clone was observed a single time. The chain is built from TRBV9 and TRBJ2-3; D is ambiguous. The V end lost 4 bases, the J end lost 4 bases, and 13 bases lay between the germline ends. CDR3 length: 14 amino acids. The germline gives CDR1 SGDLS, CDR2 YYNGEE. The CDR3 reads CASSTRSGADTQYF. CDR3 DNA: TGTGCCAGCAGCACGCGGTCCGGCGCAGATACGCAGTATTTT.

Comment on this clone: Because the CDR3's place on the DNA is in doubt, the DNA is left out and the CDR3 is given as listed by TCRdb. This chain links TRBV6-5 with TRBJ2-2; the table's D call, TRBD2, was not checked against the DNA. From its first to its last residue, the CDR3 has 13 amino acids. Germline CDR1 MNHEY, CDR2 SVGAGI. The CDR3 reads CASSSSGAGELFF.

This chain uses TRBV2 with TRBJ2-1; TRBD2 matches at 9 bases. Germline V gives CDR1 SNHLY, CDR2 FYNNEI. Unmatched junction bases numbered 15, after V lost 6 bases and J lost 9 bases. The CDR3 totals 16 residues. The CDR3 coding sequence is TGTGCCAGCAGGGAGAGGTCCAGCGGGGGGATAGGTGAGCAGTTCTTC. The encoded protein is CASRERSSGGIGEQFF.

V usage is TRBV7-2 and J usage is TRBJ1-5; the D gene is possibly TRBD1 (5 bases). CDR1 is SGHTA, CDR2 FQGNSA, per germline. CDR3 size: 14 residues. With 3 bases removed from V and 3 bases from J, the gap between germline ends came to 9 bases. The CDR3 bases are TGTGCCAGCAGCTTCAGCGGGACCAATCAGCCCCAGCATTTT. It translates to CASSFSGTNQPQHF. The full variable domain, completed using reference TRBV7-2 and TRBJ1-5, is GAGVSQSPSNKVTEKGKDVELRCDPISGHTALYWYRQSLGQGLEFLIYFQGNSAPDKSGLPSDRFSAERTGGSVSTLTIQRTQQEDSAVYLCASSFSGTNQPQHFGDGTRLSIL.

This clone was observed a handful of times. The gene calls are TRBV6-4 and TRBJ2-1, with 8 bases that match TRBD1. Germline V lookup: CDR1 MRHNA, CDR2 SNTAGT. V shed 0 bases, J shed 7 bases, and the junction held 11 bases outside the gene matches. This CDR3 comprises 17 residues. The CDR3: CASSDSGGRGLRNEQFF. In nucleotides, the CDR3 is TGTGCCAGCAGTGACTCGGGGGGCAGGGGGCTCAGGAATGAGCAGTTCTTC.

As DNA, the CDR3 is TGCGCCAGCAGCCAAGATTTTCGAGCGGACCTTTACGAGCAGTACTTC. It specifies CASSQDFRADLYEQYF. The rearrangement uses TRBV4-3 and TRBJ2-5, with a possible D match to TRBD2 (5 bases). TRBJ2-7 matches the DNA end more closely, so the J call is doubtful. Looked up from germline, CDR1 is LGHNA and CDR2 is YSLEER. CDR3 length: 16 residues.

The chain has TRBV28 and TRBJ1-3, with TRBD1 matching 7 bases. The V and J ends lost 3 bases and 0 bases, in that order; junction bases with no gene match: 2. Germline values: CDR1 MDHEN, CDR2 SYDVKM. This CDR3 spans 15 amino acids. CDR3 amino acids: CASSFSGGSGNTIYF. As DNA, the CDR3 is TGTGCCAGCAGTTTTTCAGGGGGCTCTGGAAACACCATATATTTT.

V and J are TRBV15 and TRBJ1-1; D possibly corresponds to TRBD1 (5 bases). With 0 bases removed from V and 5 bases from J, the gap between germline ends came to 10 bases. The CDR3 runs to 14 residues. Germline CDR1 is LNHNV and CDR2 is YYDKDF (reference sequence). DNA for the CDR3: TGTGCCACCAGCAGAGACAGGGTGTGGACTGAAGCTTTCTTT. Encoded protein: CATSRDRVWTEAFF.

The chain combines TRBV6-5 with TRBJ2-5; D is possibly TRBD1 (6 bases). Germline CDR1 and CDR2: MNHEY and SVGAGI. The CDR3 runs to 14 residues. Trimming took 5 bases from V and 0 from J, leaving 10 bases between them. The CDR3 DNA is TGTGCCAGCAGTCGGACAGCCTACCAAGAGACCCAGTACTTC. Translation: CASSRTAYQETQYF.

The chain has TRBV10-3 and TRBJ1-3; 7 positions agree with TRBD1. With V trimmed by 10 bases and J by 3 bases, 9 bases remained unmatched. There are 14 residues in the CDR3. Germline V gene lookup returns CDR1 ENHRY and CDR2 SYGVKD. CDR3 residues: CATSITGDGNTIYF. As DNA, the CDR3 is TGTGCCACCTCGATCACAGGGGATGGAAACACCATATATTTT.

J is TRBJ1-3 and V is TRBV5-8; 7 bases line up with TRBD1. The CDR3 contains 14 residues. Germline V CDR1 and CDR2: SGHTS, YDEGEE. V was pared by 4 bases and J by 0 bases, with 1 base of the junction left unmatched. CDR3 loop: CASSRQGSGNTIYF. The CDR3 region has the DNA TGTGCCAGCAGCCGACAGGGCTCTGGAAACACCATATATTTT.

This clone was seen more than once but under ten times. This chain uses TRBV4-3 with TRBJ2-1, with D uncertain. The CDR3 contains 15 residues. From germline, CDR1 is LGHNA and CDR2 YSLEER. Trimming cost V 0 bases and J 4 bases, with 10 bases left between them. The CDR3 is CASSQDLTSYNEQFF. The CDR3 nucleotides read TGCGCCAGCAGCCAAGATCTGACTTCTTACAATGAGCAGTTCTTC.

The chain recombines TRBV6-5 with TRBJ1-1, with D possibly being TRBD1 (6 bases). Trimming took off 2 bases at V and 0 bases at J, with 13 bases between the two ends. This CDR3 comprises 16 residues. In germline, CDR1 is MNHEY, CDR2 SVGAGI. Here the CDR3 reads CASSYTSTGMNTEAFF. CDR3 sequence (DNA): TGTGCCAGCAGTTACACCTCTACAGGGATGAACACTGAAGCTTTCTTT.

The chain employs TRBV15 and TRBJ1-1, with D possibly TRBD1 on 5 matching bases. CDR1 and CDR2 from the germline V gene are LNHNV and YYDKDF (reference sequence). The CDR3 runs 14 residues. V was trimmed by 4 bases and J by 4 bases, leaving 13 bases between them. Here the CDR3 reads CATSIMAGGTEAFF. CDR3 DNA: TGTGCCACCAGCATTATGGCGGGGGGCACTGAAGCTTTCTTT.

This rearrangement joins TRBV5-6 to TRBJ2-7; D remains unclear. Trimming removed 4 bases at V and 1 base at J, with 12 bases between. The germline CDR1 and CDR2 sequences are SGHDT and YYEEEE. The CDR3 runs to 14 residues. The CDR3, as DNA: TGTGCCAGCAGCCTACAGATGAAGTCCTACGAGCAGTACTTC. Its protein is CASSLQMKSYEQYF. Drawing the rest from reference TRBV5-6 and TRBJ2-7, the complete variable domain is DAGVTQSPTHLIKTRGQQVTLRCSPKSGHDTVSWYQQALGQGPQFIFQYYEEEERQRGNFPDRFSGHQFPNYSSELNVNALLLGDSALYLCASSLQMKSYEQYFGPGTRLTVT.

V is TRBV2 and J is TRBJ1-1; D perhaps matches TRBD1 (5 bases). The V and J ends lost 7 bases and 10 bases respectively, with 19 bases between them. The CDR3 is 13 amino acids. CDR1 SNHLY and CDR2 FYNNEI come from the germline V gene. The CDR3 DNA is TGTGCCAGCAAGGGAACAATGGAGGGGATAGCTTTCTTT. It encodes CASKGTMEGIAFF.

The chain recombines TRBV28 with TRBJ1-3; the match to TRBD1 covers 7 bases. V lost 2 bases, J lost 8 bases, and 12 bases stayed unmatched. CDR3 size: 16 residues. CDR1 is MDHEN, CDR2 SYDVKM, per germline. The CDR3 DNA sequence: TGTGCCAGCAGTTTAGCCGGGACAGAGTTTTCCGACACCATATATTTT. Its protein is CASSLAGTEFSDTIYF.